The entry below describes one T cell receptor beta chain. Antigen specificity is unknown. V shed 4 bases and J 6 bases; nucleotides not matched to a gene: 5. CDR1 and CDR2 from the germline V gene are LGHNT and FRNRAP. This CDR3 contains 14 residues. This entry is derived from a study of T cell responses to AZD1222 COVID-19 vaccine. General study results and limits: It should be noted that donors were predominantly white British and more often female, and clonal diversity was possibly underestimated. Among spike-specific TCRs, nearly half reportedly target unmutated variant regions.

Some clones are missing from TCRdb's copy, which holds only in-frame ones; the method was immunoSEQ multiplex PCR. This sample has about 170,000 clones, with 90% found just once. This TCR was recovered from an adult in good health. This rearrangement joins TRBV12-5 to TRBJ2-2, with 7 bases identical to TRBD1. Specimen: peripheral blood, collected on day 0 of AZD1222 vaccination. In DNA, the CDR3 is TGTGCTAGTGGTTCACAGGGGACCGCCGGGGAGCTGTTTTTT. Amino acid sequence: CASGSQGTAGELFF.